This TCR beta chain was captured by sequencing in a study of PD-1 and CTLA-4 blockade in melanoma (dated by TCRdb to the early 2020s). Regarding the research as a whole: In patients with melanoma, the study measured the effects of PD-1 blockade versus CTLA-4 blockade on the melanoma-reactive CD8 T cell response.

The library was made by the immunoSEQ multiplex PCR assay. TCRdb re-hosts the immuneACCESS table, in-frame sequences only. Its copies lack some clones; in the studies checked, an unresolved V gene accounts for under half of them, and the cause for the rest is not known. The sample profile shows some 29,000 clones; around 90% of them were found once. The ten most abundant clones make up around 8.5% of the sample. As encoded in the germline V gene (reference sequence), CDR1 is LNHNV while CDR2 is YYDKDF. V is cut by 3 bases and J by 0 bases, and the space between the germline ends is 6 bases. The CDR3 sequence holds 14 residues, the cysteine and phenylalanine included. The sequence is cut down to CDR3 DNA, 42 bases in frame from base 1. Only one count was recorded for this clone. The specificity of this receptor is unknown. Base qualities were left out, and no much larger clone turns up one base away.

Sequencing used CD8+ T cells from peripheral blood, obtained before anti-PD-1 treatment. This TCR was sampled from a human donor with melanoma. The rearrangement combines TRBV15 with TRBJ1-5; the D gene is perhaps TRBD1, from 5 matching bases. CDR3 reads: CATSRTVSNQPQHF. The DNA sequence is as follows: TGTGCCACCAGCAGGACAGTTAGCAATCAGCCCCAGCATTTT.